This TCR beta chain was recovered during a study of blood T cell repertoires in COVID-19. Study-level information: The origin of the acute and convalescent COVID-19 samples was the United States, Italy and Spain. The cDNA or gDNA used as material had been derived from T cells, B-cell-depleted T cells, or PBMCs.

Germline trimming cut 3 bases from V and 4 bases from J; bases unmatched to any gene: 5. The CDR3 totals 13 residues. Germline loops: CDR1 SQVTM, CDR2 ANQGSEA. Membership in each cohort depended on participant-reported clinical history. The data were produced by immunoSEQ multiplex PCR, yet TCRdb's version contains in-frame clones alone and is incomplete. The data show about 410,000 clones, with under 90% seen just once and 1.7% held by the top ten. The specimen sequenced was PBMCs or T cells enriched from blood (not recorded which). This clonotype was sampled from a woman under 40 who had recovered from COVID-19. This chain connects TRBV29-1 to TRBJ2-7, with 8 bases matching TRBD1. In nucleotides, the CDR3 is TGCAGCGTTGATGTTGACAGGGGATACGAGCAGTACTTC. It translates to CSVDVDRGYEQYF.